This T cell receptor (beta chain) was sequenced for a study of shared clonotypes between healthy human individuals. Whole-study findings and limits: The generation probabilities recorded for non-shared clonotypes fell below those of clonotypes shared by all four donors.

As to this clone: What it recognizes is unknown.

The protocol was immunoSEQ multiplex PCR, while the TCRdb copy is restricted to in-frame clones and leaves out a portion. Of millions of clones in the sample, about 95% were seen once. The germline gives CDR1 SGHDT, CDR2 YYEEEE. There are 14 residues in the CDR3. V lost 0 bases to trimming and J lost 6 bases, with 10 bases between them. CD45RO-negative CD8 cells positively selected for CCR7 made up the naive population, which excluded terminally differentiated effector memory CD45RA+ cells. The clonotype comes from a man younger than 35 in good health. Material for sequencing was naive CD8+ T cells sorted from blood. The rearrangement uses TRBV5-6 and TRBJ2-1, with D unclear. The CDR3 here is CASSLALSGNEQFF. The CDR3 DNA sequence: TGTGCCAGCAGCTTGGCCTTAAGTGGCAATGAGCAGTTCTTC. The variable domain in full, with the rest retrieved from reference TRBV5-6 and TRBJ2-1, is DAGVTQSPTHLIKTRGQQVTLRCSPKSGHDTVSWYQQALGQGPQFIFQYYEEEERQRGNFPDRFSGHQFPNYSSELNVNALLLGDSALYLCASSLALSGNEQFFGPGTRLTVL.